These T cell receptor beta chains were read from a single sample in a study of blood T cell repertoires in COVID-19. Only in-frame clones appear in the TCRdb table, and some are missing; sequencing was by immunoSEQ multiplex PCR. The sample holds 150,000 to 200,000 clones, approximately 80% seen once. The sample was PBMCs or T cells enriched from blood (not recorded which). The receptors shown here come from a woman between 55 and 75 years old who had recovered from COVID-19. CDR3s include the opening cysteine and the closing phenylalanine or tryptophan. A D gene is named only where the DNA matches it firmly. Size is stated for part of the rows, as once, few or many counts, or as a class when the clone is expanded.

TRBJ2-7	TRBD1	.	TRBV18	TGTGCCAGCTCACTAGGACAGGGGGCATCGTACGAGCAGTACTTC	CASSLGQGASYEQYF
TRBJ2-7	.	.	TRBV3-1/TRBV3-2	TGTGCCAGCAGCCAAAGGAGTACTACCTACGAGCAGTACTTC	CASSQRSTTYEQYF
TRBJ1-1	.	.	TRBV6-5	TGTGCCAGCAGTCACGGACAGCTGAACACTGAAGCTTTCTTT	CASSHGQLNTEAFF
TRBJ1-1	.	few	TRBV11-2	TGTGCCAGCAGCATCCAACAGGGTCGGAACACTGAAGCTTTCTTT	CASSIQQGRNTEAFF
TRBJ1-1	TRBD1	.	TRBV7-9	TGTGCCAGCAGCCGCTACAGGGGTAACACTGAAGCTTTCTTT	CASSRYRGNTEAFF
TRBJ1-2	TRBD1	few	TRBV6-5	TGTGCCAGCAGCGACAGGGGGAACTATGGCTACACCTTC	CASSDRGNYGYTF
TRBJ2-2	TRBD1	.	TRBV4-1	TGCGCCAGCAGCCAATTCACAGGGGGCTCGAACACCGGGGAGCTGTTTTTT	CASSQFTGGSNTGELFF
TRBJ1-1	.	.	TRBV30	TGTGCCTGGAGTGAGAAGACAACAGCGGGAAACACTGAAGCTTTCTTT	CAWSEKTTAGNTEAFF
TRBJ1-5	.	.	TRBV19	TGTGCCAGTAGTCCACGGACGGGAGATAGCAATCAGCCCCAGCATTTT	CASSPRTGDSNQPQHF
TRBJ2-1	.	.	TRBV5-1	TGCGCCAGCAGCTTGGACACAGGCTCCGATGAGCAGTTCTTC	CASSLDTGSDEQFF
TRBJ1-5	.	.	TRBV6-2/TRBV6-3	TGTGCCAGCAGTTACGGCCCGGGAACCCCTTCCAATCAGCCCCAGCATTTT	CASSYGPGTPSNQPQHF
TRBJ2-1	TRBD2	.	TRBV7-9	TGTGCCAGCAGCTTACCGGGAGGGCCGCTTGAGCAGTTCTTC	CASSLPGGPLEQFF
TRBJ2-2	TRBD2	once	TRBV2	TGTGCCAGGCAAATACAACTAGCGGGAGTTAGGACCGGGGAGCTGTTTTTT	CARQIQLAGVRTGELFF
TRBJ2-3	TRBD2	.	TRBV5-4	TGTGCCAGCAGCTCGGGACTAGCAGGAGTCACAGATACGCAGTATTTT	CASSSGLAGVTDTQYF
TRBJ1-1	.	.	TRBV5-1	TGCGCCAGCGGCACGGGGAGTTTGAACACTGAAGCTTTCTTT	CASGTGSLNTEAFF
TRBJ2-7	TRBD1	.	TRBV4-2	TGTGCCAGCAGCCAAGGACAGGGCACCTACGAGCAGTACTTC	CASSQGQGTYEQYF
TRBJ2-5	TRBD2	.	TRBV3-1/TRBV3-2	TGTGCCAGCAGCCCGTGGACTAGCGACCAAGAGACCCAGTACTTC	CASSPWTSDQETQYF
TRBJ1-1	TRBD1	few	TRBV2	TGTGCCAGCAGAGCTGACAGGGTAGGCGGCCGCACTGAAGCTTTCTTT	CASRADRVGGRTEAFF
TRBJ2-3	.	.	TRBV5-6	TGTGCCAGCAGCTACCTCGGCGGGACAGATACGCAGTATTTT	CASSYLGGTDTQYF
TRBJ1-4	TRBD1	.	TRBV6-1	TGTGCCAGCAGTGAGCAGGGGGCCGCAACTAATGAAAAACTGTTTTTT	CASSEQGAATNEKLFF
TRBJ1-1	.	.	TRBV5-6	TGTGCCAGCAGCTTGGTAGGAAGAGGGGCTTTCTTT	CASSLVGRGAFF
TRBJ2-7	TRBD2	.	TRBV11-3	TGTGCCAGCAGCCCCGGACTAGCGGGACCCTACGAGCAGTACTTC	CASSPGLAGPYEQYF
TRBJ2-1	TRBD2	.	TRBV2	TGTGCCAGCAGTGAATATATACTAGCGGGAGTCTTC	CASSEYILAGVF
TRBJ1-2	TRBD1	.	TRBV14	TGTGCCAGCAGCCACACTGGGACAGCCTCCTATGGCTACACCTTC	CASSHTGTASYGYTF
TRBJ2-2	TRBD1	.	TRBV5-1	TGCGCCAGCAGCGGACAGGCCACCGGGGAGCTGTTTTTT	CASSGQATGELFF
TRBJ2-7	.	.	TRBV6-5	TGTGCCAGCACAGTAGACTTGGGCGAGCAGTACTTC	CASTVDLGEQYF
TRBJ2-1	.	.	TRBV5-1	TGCGCCAGCAGCTTCAGGGGCTCCTACAATGAGCAGTTCTTC	CASSFRGSYNEQFF
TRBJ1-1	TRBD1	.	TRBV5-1	TGCGCCAGCAGCTTGGTGGGAATGACAGGGCAAGCTTTCTTT	CASSLVGMTGQAFF
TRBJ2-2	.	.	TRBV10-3	TGTGCCATCAACCCCGGGACAACGAACACCGGGGAGCTGTTTTTT	CAINPGTTNTGELFF
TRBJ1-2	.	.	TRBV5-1	TGCGCCAGCAGCTTGGTCAGGTTCAACTATGGCTACACCTTC	CASSLVRFNYGYTF
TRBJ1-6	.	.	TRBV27	TGTGCCAGCAGTGGGGCTGGGGGCGCCGGTTCACCCCTCCACTTT	CASSGAGGAGSPLHF
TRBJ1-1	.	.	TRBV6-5	TGTGCCAGCAGTTCCGCTACGGTGAACACTGAAGCTTTCTTT	CASSSATVNTEAFF
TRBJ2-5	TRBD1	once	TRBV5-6	TGTGCCAGCAGCTTAAGCGTGACAGGGGGAGAGGAGACCCAGTACTTC	CASSLSVTGGEETQYF
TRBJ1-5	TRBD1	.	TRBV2	TGTGCCAGCAGGGGACAGAGCAATCAGCCCCAGCATTTT	CASRGQSNQPQHF
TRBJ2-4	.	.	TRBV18	TGTGCCAGCTCGGTGGCGGATAAAAACATTCAGTACTTC	CASSVADKNIQYF
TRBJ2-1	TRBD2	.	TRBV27	TGTGCCAGCACCAAAACTAGCGGCTCCCCCACTGAGCAGTTCTTC	CASTKTSGSPTEQFF
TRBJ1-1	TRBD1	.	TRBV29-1	TGCAGCGTAGGACAGGGGGCGGACACTGAAGCTTTCTTT	CSVGQGADTEAFF
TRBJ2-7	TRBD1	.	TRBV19	TGTGCCAGTTCCGGACAGGGAACCTACGAGCAGTACTTC	CASSGQGTYEQYF
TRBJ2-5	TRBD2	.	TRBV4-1	TGCGCCAGCAGCCACCCCGGACTAGCGGGAGGGCCCGAGAGAGAGACCCAGTACTTC	CASSHPGLAGGPERETQYF
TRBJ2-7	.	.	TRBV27	TGTGCCAGCAGTTTAAGGGAGTCCTCCTACGAGCAGTACTTC	CASSLRESSYEQYF
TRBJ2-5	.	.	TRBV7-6	TGTGCCAGCAGCTTAGGGGAGAGAGAGACCCAGTACTTC	CASSLGERETQYF
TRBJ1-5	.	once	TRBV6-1	TGTGCCAGCAGTGCGTGGGAAGGGGCGAGCAATCAGCCCCAGCATTTT	CASSAWEGASNQPQHF
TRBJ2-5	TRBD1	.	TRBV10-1	TGCGCCAGCAGGACACAGGGGGCAAGGGAGACCCAGTACTTC	CASRTQGARETQYF